This TCR beta chain is drawn from a study of T-cell reconstitution after alpha-beta-depleted transplantation in children. The V segment lost 4 bases and the J segment 4 bases; nucleotides outside the gene matches: 8. This CDR3 has 15 residues. The germline V gene has CDR1 SNHLY and CDR2 FYNNEI. Library preparation (for TCRbeta) was performed with unique molecular identifiers. MiXCR, run by TCRdb on the PCR reads, gives a single entry per CDR3 protein. This table holds hundreds of thousands of distinct CDR3 sequences, 32% found once. The V gene is TRBV2, the J gene TRBJ1-2, with 8 bases identical to TRBD1. The receptor was derived from a human donor who donated a stem cell graft to a child with aplastic anemia. Sample: PBMCs from the stem cell graft donor, taken from the stem cell graft. Here the CDR3 reads CASSGMGQAVYGYTF. CDR3 coding DNA: TGTGCCAGCAGTGGGATGGGACAGGCGGTCTATGGCTACACCTTC.